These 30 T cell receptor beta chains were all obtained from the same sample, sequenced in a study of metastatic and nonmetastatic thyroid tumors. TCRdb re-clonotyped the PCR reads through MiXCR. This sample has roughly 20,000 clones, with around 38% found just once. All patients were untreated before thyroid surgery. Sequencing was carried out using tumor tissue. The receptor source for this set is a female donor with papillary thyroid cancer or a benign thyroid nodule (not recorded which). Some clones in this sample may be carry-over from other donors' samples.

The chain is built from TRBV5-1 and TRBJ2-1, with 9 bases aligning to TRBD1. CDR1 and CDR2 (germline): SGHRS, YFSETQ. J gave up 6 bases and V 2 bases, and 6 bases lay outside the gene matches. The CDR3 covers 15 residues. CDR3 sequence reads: CASSLRTGEGNEQFF. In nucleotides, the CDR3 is TGCGCCAGCAGCTTACGGACAGGGGAGGGCAATGAGCAGTTCTTC. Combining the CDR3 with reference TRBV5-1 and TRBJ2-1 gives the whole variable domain KAGVTQTPRYLIKTRGQQVTLSCSPISGHRSVSWYQQTPGQGLQFLFEYFSETQRNKGNFPGRFSGRQFSNSRSEMNVSTLELGDSALYLCASSLRTGEGNEQFFGPGTRLTVL.

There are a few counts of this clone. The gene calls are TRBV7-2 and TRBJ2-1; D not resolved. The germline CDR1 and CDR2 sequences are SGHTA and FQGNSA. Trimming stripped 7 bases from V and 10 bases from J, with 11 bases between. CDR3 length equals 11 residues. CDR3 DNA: TGTGCCAGCAACTTCCCTGGAGAGCAGTTCTTC. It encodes CASNFPGEQFF.

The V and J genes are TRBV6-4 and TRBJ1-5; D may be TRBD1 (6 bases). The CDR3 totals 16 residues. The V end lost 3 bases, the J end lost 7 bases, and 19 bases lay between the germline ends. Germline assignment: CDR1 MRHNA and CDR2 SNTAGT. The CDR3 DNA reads TGTGCCAGCAGTGAACAGTCAGGGGCCAACGGCCAGCCCCAGCATTTT. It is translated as CASSEQSGANGQPQHF.

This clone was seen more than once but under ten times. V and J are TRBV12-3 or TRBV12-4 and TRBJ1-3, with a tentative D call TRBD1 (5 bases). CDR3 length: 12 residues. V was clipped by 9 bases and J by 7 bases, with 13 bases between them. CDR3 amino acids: CASTLRGNTIYF. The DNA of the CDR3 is TGTGCCAGTACCCTCCGGGGGAACACCATATATTTT.

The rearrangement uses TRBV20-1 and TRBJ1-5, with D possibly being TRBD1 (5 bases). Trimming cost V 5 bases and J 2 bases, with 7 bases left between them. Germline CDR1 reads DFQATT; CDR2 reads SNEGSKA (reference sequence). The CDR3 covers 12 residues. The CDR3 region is CSAAGGNQPQHF. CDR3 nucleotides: TGCAGTGCTGCGGGGGGCAATCAGCCCCAGCATTTT.

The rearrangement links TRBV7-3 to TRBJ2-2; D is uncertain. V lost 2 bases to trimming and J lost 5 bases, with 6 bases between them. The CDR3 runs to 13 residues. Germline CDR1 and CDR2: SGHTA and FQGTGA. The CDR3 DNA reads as TGTGCCAGCAGCTTATTATTAACCGGGGAGCTGTTTTTT. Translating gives CASSLLLTGELFF.

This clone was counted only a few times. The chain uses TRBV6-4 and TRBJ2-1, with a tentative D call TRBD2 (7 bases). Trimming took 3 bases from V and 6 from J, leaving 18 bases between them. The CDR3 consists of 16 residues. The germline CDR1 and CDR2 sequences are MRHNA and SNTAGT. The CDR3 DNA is TGTGCCAGCAGTGAGAGGGGAGGGGACACTACCAATGAGCAGTTCTTC. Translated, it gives CASSERGGDTTNEQFF.

The chain's CDR3 is CASSETGVQFYEQYF. The DNA for the CDR3 is TGTGCCAGCAGTGAAACAGGGGTCCAATTCTACGAGCAGTACTTC. J is TRBJ2-7 and V is TRBV6-1, with TRBD1 identical over 7 bases. Germline V gene data show CDR1 as MNHNS and CDR2 as SASEGT. Trimming removed 2 bases from V and 3 bases from J; junction bases left unmatched: 7. The CDR3 consists of 15 residues.

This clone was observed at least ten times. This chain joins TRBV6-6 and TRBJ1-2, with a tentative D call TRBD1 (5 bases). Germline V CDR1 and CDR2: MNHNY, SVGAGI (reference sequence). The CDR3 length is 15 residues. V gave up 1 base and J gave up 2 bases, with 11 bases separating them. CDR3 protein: CASSYYRTGNYGYTF. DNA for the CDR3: TGTGCCAGCAGTTACTACAGAACAGGAAACTATGGCTACACCTTC.

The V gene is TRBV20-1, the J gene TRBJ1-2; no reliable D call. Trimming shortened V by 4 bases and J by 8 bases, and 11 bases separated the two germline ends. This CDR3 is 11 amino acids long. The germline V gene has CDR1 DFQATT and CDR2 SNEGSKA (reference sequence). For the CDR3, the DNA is TGCAGTGCTACACATAGCGGAGGCTACACCTTC. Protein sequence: CSATHSGGYTF.

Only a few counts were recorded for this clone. The CDR3 spells CASAPGSNYGYTF. DNA of the CDR3: TGTGCCAGCGCCCCAGGGAGTAACTATGGCTACACCTTC. The rearrangement uses TRBV6-1 and TRBJ1-2; D is perhaps TRBD1 (5 bases). Between the trimmed V and J ends, which lost 8 bases and 1 base, there was a span of 11 bases. Germline-derived CDR1 and CDR2 are MNHNS and SASEGT. The CDR3 consists of 13 residues.

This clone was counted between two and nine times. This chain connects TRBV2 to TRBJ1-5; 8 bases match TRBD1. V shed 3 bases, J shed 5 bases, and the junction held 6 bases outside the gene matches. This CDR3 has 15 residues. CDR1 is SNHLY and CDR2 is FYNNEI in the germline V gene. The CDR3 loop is CASSDGQGAYQPQHF. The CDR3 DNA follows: TGTGCCAGCAGTGATGGGCAGGGGGCCTATCAGCCCCAGCATTTT.

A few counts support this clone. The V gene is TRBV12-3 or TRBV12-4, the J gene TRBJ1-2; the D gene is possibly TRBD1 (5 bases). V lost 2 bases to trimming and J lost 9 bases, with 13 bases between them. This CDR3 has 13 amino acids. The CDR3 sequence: CASSLSGGKSYTF. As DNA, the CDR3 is TGTGCCAGCAGTTTAAGCGGGGGGAAGAGCTACACCTTC.

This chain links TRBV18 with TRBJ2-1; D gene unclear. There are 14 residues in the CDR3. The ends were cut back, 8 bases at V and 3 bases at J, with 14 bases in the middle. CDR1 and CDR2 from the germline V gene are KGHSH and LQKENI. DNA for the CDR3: TGTGCCAGCACCATAGGGATAATCTACAATGAGCAGTTCTTC. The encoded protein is CASTIGIIYNEQFF.

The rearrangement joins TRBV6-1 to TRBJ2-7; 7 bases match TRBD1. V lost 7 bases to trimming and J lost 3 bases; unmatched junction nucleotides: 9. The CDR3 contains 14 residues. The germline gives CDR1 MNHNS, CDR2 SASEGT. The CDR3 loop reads CASIVQGVHYEQYF. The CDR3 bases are TGTGCCAGCATAGTCCAGGGGGTACACTACGAGCAGTACTTC.

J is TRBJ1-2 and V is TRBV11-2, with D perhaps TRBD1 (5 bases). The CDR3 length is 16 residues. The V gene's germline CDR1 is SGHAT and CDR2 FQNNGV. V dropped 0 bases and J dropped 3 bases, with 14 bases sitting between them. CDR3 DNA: TGTGCCAGCAGCTTAGATTCGGCAGGGAACTACTATGGCTACACCTTC. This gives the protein CASSLDSAGNYYGYTF.

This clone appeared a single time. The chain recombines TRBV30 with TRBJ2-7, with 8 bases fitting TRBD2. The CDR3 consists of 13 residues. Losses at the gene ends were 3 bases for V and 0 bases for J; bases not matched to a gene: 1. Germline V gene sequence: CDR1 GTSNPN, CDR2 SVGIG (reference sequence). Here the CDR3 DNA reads TGTGCCTGGAGAACTAGCGGCTCCTACGAGCAGTACTTC. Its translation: CAWRTSGSYEQYF.

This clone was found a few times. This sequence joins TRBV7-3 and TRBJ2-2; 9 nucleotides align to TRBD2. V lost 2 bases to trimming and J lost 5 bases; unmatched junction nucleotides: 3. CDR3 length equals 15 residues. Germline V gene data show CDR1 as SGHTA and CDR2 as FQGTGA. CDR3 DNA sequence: TGTGCCAGCAGCTTAGAAGCGGGAGGAACCGGGGAGCTGTTTTTT. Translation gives CASSLEAGGTGELFF.

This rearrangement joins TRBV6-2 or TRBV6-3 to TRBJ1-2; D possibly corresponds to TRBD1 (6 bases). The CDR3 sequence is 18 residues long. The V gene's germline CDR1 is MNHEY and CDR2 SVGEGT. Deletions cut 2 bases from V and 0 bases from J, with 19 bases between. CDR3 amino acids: CASSYRWGHEGTNYGYTF. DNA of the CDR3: TGTGCCAGCAGTTACCGGTGGGGACACGAAGGAACTAACTATGGCTACACCTTC.

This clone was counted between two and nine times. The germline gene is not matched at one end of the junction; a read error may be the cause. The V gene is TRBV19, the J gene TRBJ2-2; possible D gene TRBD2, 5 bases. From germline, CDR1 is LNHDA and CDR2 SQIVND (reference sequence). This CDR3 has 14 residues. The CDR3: CASSRQTNTGELFF. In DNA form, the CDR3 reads TGTGCCAGTAGTAGGCAGACGAACACCGGGGAGCTATTTTTT.

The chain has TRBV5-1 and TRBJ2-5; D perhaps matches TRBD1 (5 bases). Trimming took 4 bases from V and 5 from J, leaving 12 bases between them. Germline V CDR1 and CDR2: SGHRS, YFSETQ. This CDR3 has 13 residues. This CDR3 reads CASSPRVSETQYF. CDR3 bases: TGCGCCAGCAGCCCCAGGGTGTCGGAGACCCAGTACTTC.

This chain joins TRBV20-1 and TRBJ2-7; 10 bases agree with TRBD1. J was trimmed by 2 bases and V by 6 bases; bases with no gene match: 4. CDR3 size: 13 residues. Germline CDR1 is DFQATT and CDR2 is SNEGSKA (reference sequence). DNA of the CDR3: TGCAGTGCAGCCGGGACAGGGGCCTACGAGCAGTACTTC. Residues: CSAAGTGAYEQYF.

The DNA of the CDR3 is TGCAGTGCTTACCGGAGAGCCGGACCCCTTTGGGGCTACACCTTC. It is translated as CSAYRRAGPLWGYTF. The genes are TRBV20-1 and TRBJ1-2; D remains ambiguous. The CDR3 length is 15 residues. Trimming pared 5 bases from V and 8 bases from J, leaving 24 bases between. The germline gives CDR1 DFQATT, CDR2 SNEGSKA (reference sequence).

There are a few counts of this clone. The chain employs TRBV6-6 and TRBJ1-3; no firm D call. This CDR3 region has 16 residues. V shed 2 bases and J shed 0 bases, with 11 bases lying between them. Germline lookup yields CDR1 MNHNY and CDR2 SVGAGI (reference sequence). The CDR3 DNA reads TGTGCCAGCAGTTACCCGGACGGGAACTCTGGAAACACCATATATTTT. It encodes CASSYPDGNSGNTIYF.

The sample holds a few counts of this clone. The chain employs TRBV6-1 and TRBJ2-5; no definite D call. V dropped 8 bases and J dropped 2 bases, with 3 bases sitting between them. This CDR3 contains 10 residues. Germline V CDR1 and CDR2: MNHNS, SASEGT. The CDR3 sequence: CASRQETQYF. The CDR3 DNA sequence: TGTGCCAGCCGTCAAGAGACCCAGTACTTC.

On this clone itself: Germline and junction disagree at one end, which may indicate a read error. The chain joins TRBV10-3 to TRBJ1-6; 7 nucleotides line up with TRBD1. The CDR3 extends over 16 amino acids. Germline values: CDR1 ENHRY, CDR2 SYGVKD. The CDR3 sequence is CATGEPTGPPGGNKKF. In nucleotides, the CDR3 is TGTGCCACCGGAGAGCCGACAGGGCCCCCAGGAGGGAACAAAAAATTT.

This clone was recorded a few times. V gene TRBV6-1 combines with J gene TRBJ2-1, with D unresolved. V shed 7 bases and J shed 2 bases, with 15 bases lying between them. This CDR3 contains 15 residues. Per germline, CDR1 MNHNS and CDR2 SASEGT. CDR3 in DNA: TGTGCCAGCACAAGGGAAAACCCAGCCTACAATGAGCAGTTCTTC. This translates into CASTRENPAYNEQFF.

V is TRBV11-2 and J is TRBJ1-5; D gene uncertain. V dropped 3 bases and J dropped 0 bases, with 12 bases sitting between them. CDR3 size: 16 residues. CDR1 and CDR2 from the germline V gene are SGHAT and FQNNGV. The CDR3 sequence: CASSFFRDNSNQPQHF. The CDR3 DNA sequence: TGTGCCAGCAGCTTCTTCCGTGATAATAGCAATCAGCCCCAGCATTTT.

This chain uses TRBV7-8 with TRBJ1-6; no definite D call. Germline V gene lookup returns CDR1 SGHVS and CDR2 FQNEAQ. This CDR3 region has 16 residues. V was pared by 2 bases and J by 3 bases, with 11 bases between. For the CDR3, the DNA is TGTGCCAGCAGCTTAAAGTCGTCCCTCTATAATTCACCCCTCCACTTT. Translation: CASSLKSSLYNSPLHF.

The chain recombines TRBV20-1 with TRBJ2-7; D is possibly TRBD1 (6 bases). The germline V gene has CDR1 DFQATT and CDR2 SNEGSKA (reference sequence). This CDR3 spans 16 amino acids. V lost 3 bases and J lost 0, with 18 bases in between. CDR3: CSASGRVQGISYEQYF. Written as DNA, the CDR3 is TGCAGTGCTAGCGGAAGGGTCCAGGGGATCTCCTACGAGCAGTACTTC.